The T cell receptor beta chain described here comes from a study of beta chain features in type 1 diabetes. Study-level results: More deletions and fewer insertions at VDJ junctions were seen in type 1 diabetes patients. Compared with healthy donors, patients appeared to share more similar naive, central memory and regulatory TCRB repertoires. PCR might favor shorter templates, but any such skew would affect patients and controls equally.

On this clone: No antigen is known for it.

Germline V gives CDR1 MGHDK, CDR2 SYGVNS. This CDR3 region has 15 residues. Expressed TCRB transcripts got sequenced, as all isolated RNA was reverse transcribed. Assay used: immunoSEQ multiplex PCR; TCRdb lists only in-frame clones, some missing. The repertoire holds some 240,000 clones, with roughly a tenth as singletons. The sequencing sample was made of central memory CD4+ T cells from blood. The chain links TRBV25-1 to TRBJ2-5; TRBD2 agrees at 9 bases. The DNA end is a closer match to TRBJ2-7, so the J assignment may be wrong. This TCR came from a man between 18 and 35 years old in good health. CDR3 protein: CASSALAGVEDEQYF. As DNA, the CDR3 is TGTGCCAGCAGTGCATTAGCGGGAGTTGAGGACGAGCAGTACTTC.